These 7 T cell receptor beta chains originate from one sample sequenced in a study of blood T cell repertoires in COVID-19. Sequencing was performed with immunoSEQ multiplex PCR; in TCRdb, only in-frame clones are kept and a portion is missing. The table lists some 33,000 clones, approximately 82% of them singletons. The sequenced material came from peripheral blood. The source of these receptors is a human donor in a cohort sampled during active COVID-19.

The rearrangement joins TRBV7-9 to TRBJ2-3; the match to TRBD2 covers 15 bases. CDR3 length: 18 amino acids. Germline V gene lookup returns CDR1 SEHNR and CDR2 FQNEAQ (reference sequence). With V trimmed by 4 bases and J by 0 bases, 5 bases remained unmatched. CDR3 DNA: TGTGCCAGCAGCTCCGGACTAGCGGGGGGGCGAAGCACAGATACGCAGTATTTT. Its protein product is CASSSGLAGGRSTDTQYF.

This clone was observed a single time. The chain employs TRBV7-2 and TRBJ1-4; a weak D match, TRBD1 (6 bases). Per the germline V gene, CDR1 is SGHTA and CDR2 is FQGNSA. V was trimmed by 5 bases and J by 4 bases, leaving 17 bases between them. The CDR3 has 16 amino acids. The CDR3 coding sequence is TGTGCCAGCAGCCCCGGGGGGGGGACACGTAATGAAAAACTGTTTTTT. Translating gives CASSPGGGTRNEKLFF. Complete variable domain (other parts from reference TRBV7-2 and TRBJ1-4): GAGVSQSPSNKVTEKGKDVELRCDPISGHTALYWYRQSLGQGLEFLIYFQGNSAPDKSGLPSDRFSAERTGGSVSTLTIQRTQQEDSAVYLCASSPGGGTRNEKLFFGSGTQLSVL.

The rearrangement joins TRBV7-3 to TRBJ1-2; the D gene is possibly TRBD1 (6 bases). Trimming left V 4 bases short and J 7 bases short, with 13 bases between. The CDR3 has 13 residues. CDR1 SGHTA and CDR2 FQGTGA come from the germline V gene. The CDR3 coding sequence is TGTGCCAGCAGCTCCACGGGGGGCCGTGGCTACACCTTC. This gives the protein CASSSTGGRGYTF.

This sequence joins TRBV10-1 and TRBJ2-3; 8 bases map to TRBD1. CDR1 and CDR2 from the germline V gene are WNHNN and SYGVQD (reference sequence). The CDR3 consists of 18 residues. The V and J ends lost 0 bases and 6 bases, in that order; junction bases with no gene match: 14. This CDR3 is CASSESGGTGGVLDTQYF. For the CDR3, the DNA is TGCGCCAGCAGTGAGTCAGGAGGGACAGGAGGAGTTTTGGATACGCAGTATTTT.

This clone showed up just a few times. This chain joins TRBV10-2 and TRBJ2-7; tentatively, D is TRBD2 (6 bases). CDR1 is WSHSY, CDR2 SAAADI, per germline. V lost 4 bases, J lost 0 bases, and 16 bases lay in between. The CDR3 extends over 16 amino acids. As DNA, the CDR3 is TGCGCCAGCAGTGCCGCGGGGCCACTGTTCTCCTACGAGCAGTACTTC. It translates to CASSAAGPLFSYEQYF.

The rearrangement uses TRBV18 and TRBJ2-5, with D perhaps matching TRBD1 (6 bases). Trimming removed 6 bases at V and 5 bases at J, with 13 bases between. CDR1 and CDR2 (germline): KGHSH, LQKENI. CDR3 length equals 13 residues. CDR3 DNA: TGTGCCAGCTCCTGGGGGCAGGATGAGACCCAGTACTTC. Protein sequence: CASSWGQDETQYF.

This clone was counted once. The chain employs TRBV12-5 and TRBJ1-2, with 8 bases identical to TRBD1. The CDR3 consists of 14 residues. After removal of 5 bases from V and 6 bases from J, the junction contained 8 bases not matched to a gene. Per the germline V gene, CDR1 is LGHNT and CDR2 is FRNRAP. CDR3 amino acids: CASGAGTGFNGYTF. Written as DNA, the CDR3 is TGTGCTAGTGGTGCCGGGACAGGATTTAATGGCTACACCTTC.